The 3 T cell receptor beta chains listed next were all sequenced from one sample in a study of blood T cells in healthy people across ages. With a J-beta primer mix and a sample-barcoded 5' primer, a second PCR ran roughly 7 to 11 cycles. TCRdb independently ran MiXCR on the 5' RACE reads; one entry per CDR3 protein. The data hold about 970,000 distinct CDR3 sequences, with just over 50% observed a single time. The sequencing input was blood. Receptor source: a woman aged 60-75 years in good health.

As to this clonotype: This could be a read error, since a much larger clone is one nucleotide away. The V and J genes are TRBV20-1 and TRBJ2-3; 8 nucleotides agree with TRBD2. The J segment lost 8 bases and the V segment lost 1 base, leaving 8 bases of the junction unmatched. Germline loops: CDR1 DFQATT, CDR2 SNEGSKA (reference sequence). The CDR3 loop spans 14 amino acids. The CDR3 region has the DNA TGCAGTGCTAGAGGGGTCAGCGGGGGAGGTACGCAGTATTTT. It translates to CSARGVSGGGTQYF.

The sample holds one count of this clonotype. The rearrangement uses TRBV6-1 and TRBJ1-2; TRBD1 matches at 7 bases. CDR1 and CDR2 (germline): MNHNS, SASEGT. The CDR3 sequence is 14 residues long. Germline trimming cut 10 bases from V and 3 bases from J; bases unmatched to any gene: 11. The CDR3 reads CATTQQGMDYGYTF. In DNA, the CDR3 is TGTGCCACCACTCAACAGGGGATGGACTATGGCTACACCTTC.

A single count supports this clonotype. J is TRBJ2-1 and V is TRBV10-3; weak D call: TRBD2 (6 bases). The V end lost 6 bases, the J end lost 5 bases, and 17 bases lay between the germline ends. The CDR3 is 15 amino acids. The germline V gene has CDR1 ENHRY and CDR2 SYGVKD. The CDR3 region is CAIRGPAGPDNEQFF. CDR3 in DNA: TGTGCCATCAGAGGGCCAGCGGGCCCTGACAATGAGCAGTTCTTC.